These 16 T cell receptor beta chains share one sample of origin, sequenced in a study of blood T cell repertoires in COVID-19. Sequenced by immunoSEQ multiplex PCR; TCRdb stores in-frame clones only, minus some. In the table there are approximately 130,000 clones, over 80% of which are singletons. Sequencing used PBMCs or T cells enriched from blood (not recorded which). The receptors here all came from a man younger than 40 who had recovered from COVID-19.

The chain uses TRBV10-3 and TRBJ1-1; 7 nucleotides agree with TRBD1. In germline, CDR1 is ENHRY, CDR2 SYGVKD. The V and J ends lost 4 bases and 1 base, in that order; junction bases with no gene match: 6. The CDR3 is made up of 15 amino acids. The CDR3 DNA is TGTGCCATCAGTGGATCCGGGACAGCGAACACTGAAGCTTTCTTT. The encoded protein is CAISGSGTANTEAFF.

V is TRBV5-6 and J is TRBJ2-2; possibly TRBD2 for D (5 bases). In germline, CDR1 is SGHDT, CDR2 YYEEEE. This CDR3 comprises 13 residues. The V end was cut by 1 base, the J end by 5 bases, with 6 bases between. The CDR3 DNA follows: TGTGCCAGCAGCTTGCCGGGGACCGGGGAGCTGTTTTTT. Protein product: CASSLPGTGELFF.

The V and J genes are TRBV19 and TRBJ1-1; possible D gene TRBD1, 5 bases. Germline lookup yields CDR1 LNHDA and CDR2 SQIVND (reference sequence). The CDR3 spans 13 residues. The V gene lost 7 bases and the J gene lost 5 bases, with 14 bases spanning the gap. As DNA, the CDR3 is TGTGCCAGTAAGGTTGGGGGAGGAACTGAAGCTTTCTTT. Amino acid sequence: CASKVGGGTEAFF.

The V gene is TRBV18, the J gene TRBJ2-2, with D perhaps TRBD2 (6 bases). V lost 3 bases to trimming and J lost 0 bases, with 11 bases between them. The CDR3 is 16 amino acids. Germline V gene sequence: CDR1 KGHSH, CDR2 LQKENI. DNA for the CDR3: TGTGCCAGCTCACCCGGAGCGGGTTCGAACACCGGGGAGCTGTTTTTT. Translating gives CASSPGAGSNTGELFF.

This clone was seen many times. V usage is TRBV12-3 or TRBV12-4 and J usage is TRBJ2-7, with D perhaps TRBD1 (5 bases). The germline V and J ends were trimmed by 6 bases and 2 bases, with 11 bases remaining between them. The CDR3 length is 13 residues. CDR3 DNA: TGTGCCAGCAGACGACAGCAGACCTACGAGCAGTACGTC. Translated: CASRRQQTYEQYV.

V gene TRBV5-1 combines with J gene TRBJ1-1; perhaps TRBD1 as D (5 bases). CDR1 is SGHRS and CDR2 is YFSETQ in the germline V gene. V dropped 1 base and J dropped 0 bases, with 10 bases sitting between them. This CDR3 is 15 amino acids long. CDR3 in amino acids: CASSLSDRLNTEAFF. In nucleotides, the CDR3 is TGCGCCAGCAGCTTGAGTGACAGATTGAACACTGAAGCTTTCTTT.

In this sample, this clone turned up once. This chain joins TRBV15 and TRBJ1-1; 8 positions agree with TRBD1. CDR1 and CDR2 (germline): LNHNV, YYDKDF (reference sequence). V lost 8 bases to trimming and J lost 4 bases; unmatched junction nucleotides: 9. The CDR3 consists of 14 residues. Here the CDR3 DNA reads TGTGCCACCTCGATAACAGGGGGGGTCACTGAAGCTTTCTTT. Translation gives CATSITGGVTEAFF.

CDR3 region: CAIFDRGTDTQYF. The CDR3 coding sequence is TGTGCCATTTTCGACAGGGGCACAGATACGCAGTATTTT. The rearrangement uses TRBV19 and TRBJ2-3; 7 nucleotides match TRBD1. This CDR3 comprises 13 residues. Losses at the gene ends were 10 bases for V and 1 base for J; bases not matched to a gene: 5. Germline values: CDR1 LNHDA, CDR2 SQIVND (reference sequence).

This chain uses TRBV6-4 with TRBJ2-1, with TRBD2 matching over 10 bases. V lost 3 bases to trimming and J lost 5 bases; unmatched junction nucleotides: 1. Germline CDR1 reads MRHNA; CDR2 reads SNTAGT. This CDR3 has 14 amino acids. Here the CDR3 reads CASSETSGNNEQFF. The DNA of the CDR3 is TGTGCCAGCAGTGAAACTAGCGGGAACAATGAGCAGTTCTTC.

The chain combines TRBV7-9 with TRBJ2-3, with TRBD2 matching over 7 bases. V was pared by 3 bases and J by 6 bases, with 3 bases of the junction left unmatched. The germline V gene encodes CDR1 SEHNR and CDR2 FQNEAQ (reference sequence). This CDR3 is 13 amino acids long. The CDR3 region is CASSLGRADTQYF. CDR3 coding DNA: TGTGCCAGCAGCTTGGGGAGGGCCGATACGCAGTATTTT.

The chain is built from TRBV6-5 and TRBJ2-7; 9 nucleotides line up with TRBD1. Trimming took 6 bases from V and 0 from J; bases not matched to a gene: 6. The length of the CDR3 is 15 residues. CDR1 MNHEY and CDR2 SVGAGI come from the germline V gene. The CDR3 is CASRPDRGSSYEQYV. The CDR3 region has the DNA TGTGCCAGCAGACCGGACAGGGGAAGCTCCTACGAGCAGTACGTC.

The chain carries TRBV3-1 (or the pseudogene TRBV3-2) and TRBJ1-6; D call uncertain. Between the trimmed V and J ends, which lost 1 base and 7 bases, there was a span of 11 bases. The CDR3 loop spans 15 amino acids. The germline CDR1 and CDR2 sequences are LGHDT and YNNKEL (reference sequence). The CDR3 nucleotides are TGTGCCAGCAGCCAAGCTGTGGGCCGGAATTCACCCCTCCACTTT. Its translation: CASSQAVGRNSPLHF.

This sequence joins TRBV5-4 and TRBJ1-1; D is possibly TRBD1 (5 bases). The CDR3 consists of 15 residues. Trimming took 4 bases from V and 8 from J, leaving 21 bases between them. CDR1 and CDR2 (germline): SGHNT, YYREEE (reference sequence). The CDR3 sequence: CASSPAGGGYQEAFF. For the CDR3, the DNA is TGTGCCAGCAGCCCCGCCGGGGGGGGATACCAAGAAGCTTTCTTT.

This chain uses TRBV14 with TRBJ1-6, with 9 bases matching TRBD1. CDR3 length: 15 residues. Germline V lookup: CDR1 SGHDN, CDR2 FVKESK. J was trimmed by 9 bases and V by 5 bases; bases with no gene match: 8. CDR3 sequence: CASSSWTGESSPLHF. In DNA, the CDR3 is TGTGCCAGCAGCTCTTGGACAGGGGAGAGTTCACCCCTCCACTTT.

V usage is TRBV6-5 and J usage is TRBJ2-6; tentatively, D is TRBD1 (5 bases). Between the trimmed V and J ends, which lost 6 bases and 2 bases, there was a span of 8 bases. CDR3 length equals 14 residues. Germline lookup yields CDR1 MNHEY and CDR2 SVGAGI. Here the CDR3 DNA reads TGTGCCAGCAGCCAGGGTCCTGGGGCCAACGTCCTGACTTTC. Translated: CASSQGPGANVLTF.

This clone was found many times. The rearrangement joins TRBV6-6 to TRBJ2-7; D is unresolved. The CDR3 has 13 residues. CDR1 and CDR2 from the germline V gene are MNHNY and SVGAGI (reference sequence). V gave up 0 bases and J gave up 2 bases, with 5 bases separating them. CDR3 in DNA: TGTGCCAGCAGTTACTCGCTAGCCTACGAGCAGTACTTC. This gives the protein CASSYSLAYEQYF.